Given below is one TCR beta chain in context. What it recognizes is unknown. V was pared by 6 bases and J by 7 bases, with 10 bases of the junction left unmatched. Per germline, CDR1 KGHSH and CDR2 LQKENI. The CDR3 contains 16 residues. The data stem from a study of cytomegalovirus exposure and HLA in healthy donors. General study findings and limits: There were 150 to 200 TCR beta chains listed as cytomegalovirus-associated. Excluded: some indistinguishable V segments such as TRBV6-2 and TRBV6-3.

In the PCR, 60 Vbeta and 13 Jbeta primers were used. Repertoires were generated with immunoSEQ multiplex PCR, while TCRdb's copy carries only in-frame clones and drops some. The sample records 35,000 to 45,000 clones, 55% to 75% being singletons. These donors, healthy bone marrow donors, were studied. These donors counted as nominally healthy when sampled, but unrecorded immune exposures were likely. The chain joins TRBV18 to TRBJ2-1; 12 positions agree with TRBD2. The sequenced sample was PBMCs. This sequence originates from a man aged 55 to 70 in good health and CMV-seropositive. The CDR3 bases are TGTGCCAGCTCTCTTCTAGCGGGAGGGCCTGAGAATGAGCAGTTCTTC. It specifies CASSLLAGGPENEQFF. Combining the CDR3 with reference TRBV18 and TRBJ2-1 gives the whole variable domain NAGVMQNPRHLVRRRGQEARLRCSPMKGHSHVYWYRQLPEEGLKFMVYLQKENIIDESGMPKERFSAEFPKEGPSILRIQQVVRGDSAAYFCASSLLAGGPENEQFFGPGTRLTVL.